Sequencing of this T cell receptor (beta chain) was carried out in a study of CD8 T cells in ankylosing spondylitis. TCRdb passed the 5' RACE reads through MiXCR, listing each CDR3 protein once. This sample has under 130,000 distinct CDR3 sequences; around 24% occur once, and the top ten carry around an eighth. V dropped 10 bases and J dropped 3 bases, with 29 bases sitting between them. Germline assignment: CDR1 ENHRY and CDR2 SYGVKD. CDR3 length: 18 amino acids. This clonotype was obtained from a male donor with ankylosing spondylitis. The specimen was synovial fluid, either unsorted or a sorted T cell fraction (not recorded which). This chain connects TRBV10-3 to TRBJ2-3, with D maybe TRBD2 (5 bases). For the CDR3, the DNA is TGTGCCACCGGTAAGGCCGCAGCGGCGTATCTACTAACAGATACGCAGTATTTT. It encodes CATGKAAAAYLLTDTQYF.